The following is a TCR beta chain sequence with its context. Donation came from healthy Caucasian individuals in Russia who were aged 6 to 90. Staff drew approximately 9.1 milliliters of peripheral blood from each donor. The CDR3 sequence is 12 residues long. Germline lookup yields CDR1 MGHDK and CDR2 SYGVNS. V was pared by 1 base and J by 5 bases, with 2 bases between. The data originate from a study of blood T cells in healthy people across ages. For the second PCR, which ran for 7 to 11 cycles, a sample-barcoded 5' primer and a J-beta primer mix were used. TCRdb analysed the 5' RACE reads with MiXCR anew, one entry per CDR3 protein. The sample carries roughly 800,000 distinct CDR3 sequences, around half recorded once.

Material for sequencing was blood. This receptor was taken from an elderly man in good health. This sequence joins TRBV25-1 and TRBJ2-2; D is undetermined. In DNA, the CDR3 is TGTGCCAGCAGTGAATGGACCGGGGAGCTGTTTTTT. It is translated as CASSEWTGELFF.